The entry below gives a single T cell receptor beta chain sequence along with its context. The data stem from a study of blood T cell repertoires in COVID-19. The data were produced by immunoSEQ multiplex PCR, yet TCRdb's version contains in-frame clones alone and is incomplete. The data show 320,000 or so clones, with over 70% seen just once and around 4.6% held by the top ten. V dropped 4 bases and J dropped 4 bases, with 12 bases sitting between them. This CDR3 is built from 14 residues. The germline V gene encodes CDR1 SGHDT and CDR2 YYEEEE. The chain combines TRBV5-6 with TRBJ1-5; tentatively, D is TRBD1 (6 bases). Source material: PBMCs or T cells enriched from blood (not recorded which). This TCR was recovered from a man between 25 and 39 years old who had recovered from COVID-19. The CDR3 is CASSVGTLNQPQHF. The DNA of the CDR3 is TGTGCCAGCAGCGTCGGGACACTTAATCAGCCCCAGCATTTT. Complete variable domain (other parts from reference TRBV5-6 and TRBJ1-5): DAGVTQSPTHLIKTRGQQVTLRCSPKSGHDTVSWYQQALGQGPQFIFQYYEEEERQRGNFPDRFSGHQFPNYSSELNVNALLLGDSALYLCASSVGTLNQPQHFGDGTRLSIL.